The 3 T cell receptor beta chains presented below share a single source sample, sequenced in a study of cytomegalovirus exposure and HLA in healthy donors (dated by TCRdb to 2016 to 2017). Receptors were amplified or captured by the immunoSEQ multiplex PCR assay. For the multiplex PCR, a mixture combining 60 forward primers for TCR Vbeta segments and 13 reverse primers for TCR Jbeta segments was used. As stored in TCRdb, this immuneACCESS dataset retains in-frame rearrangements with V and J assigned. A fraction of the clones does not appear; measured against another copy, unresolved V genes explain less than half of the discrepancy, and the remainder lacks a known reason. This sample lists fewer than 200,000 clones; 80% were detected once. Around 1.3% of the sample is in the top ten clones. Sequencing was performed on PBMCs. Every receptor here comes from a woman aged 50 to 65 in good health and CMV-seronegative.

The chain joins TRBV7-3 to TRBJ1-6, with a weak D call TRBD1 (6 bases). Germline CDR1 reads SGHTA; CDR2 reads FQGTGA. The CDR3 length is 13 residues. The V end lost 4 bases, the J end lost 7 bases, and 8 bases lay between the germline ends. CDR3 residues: CASSSGENSPLHF. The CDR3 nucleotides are TGTGCCAGCAGCTCAGGGGAAAATTCACCCCTCCACTTT.

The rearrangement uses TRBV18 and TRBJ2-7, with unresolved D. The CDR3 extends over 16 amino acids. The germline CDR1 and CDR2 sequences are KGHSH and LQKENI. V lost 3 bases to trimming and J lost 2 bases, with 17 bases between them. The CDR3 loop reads CASSPRPLAGAYEQYF. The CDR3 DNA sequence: TGTGCCAGCTCACCCCGACCTTTGGCAGGCGCCTACGAGCAGTACTTC.

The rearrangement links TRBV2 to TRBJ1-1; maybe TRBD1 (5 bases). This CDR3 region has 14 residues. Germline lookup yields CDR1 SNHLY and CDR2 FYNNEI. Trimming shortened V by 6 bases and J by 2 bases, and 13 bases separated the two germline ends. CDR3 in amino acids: CASSLWGDNTEAFF. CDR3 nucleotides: TGTGCCAGCAGCCTGTGGGGGGATAACACTGAAGCTTTCTTT. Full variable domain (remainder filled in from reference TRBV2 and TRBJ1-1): EPEVTQTPSHQVTQMGQEVILRCVPISNHLYFYWYRQILGQKVEFLVSFYNNEISEKSEIFDDQFSVERPDGSNFTLKIRSTKLEDSAMYFCASSLWGDNTEAFFGQGTRLTVV.